This T cell receptor beta chain originates from a study of control samples from healthy donors and cancer patients. Assay used: immunoSEQ multiplex PCR; TCRdb lists only in-frame clones, some missing. The sample contains 200,000 to 250,000 clones, roughly 94% of which appear only once. Germline CDR1 reads SNHLY; CDR2 reads FYNNEI. The CDR3 consists of 15 residues. Trimming cost V 6 bases and J 7 bases; bases outside gene matches: 9. V gene TRBV2 combines with J gene TRBJ2-5, with 12 bases that match TRBD2. Sequenced sample: blood. The sequence came from a middle-aged man in good health. In nucleotides, the CDR3 is TGTGCCAGCAGGACTAGCGGGGGTCCTGAGGGGACCCAGTACTTC. Translated, it gives CASRTSGGPEGTQYF.